Here is one TCR beta chain with its context. Per the study methods: Amplification from reference gene primers served as the basis for estimated nucleated cell counts. This table comes from immunoSEQ multiplex PCR, and its TCRdb copy is limited to in-frame clones, with some not included. The V and J calls and the clone size are those of that table, but D and trimming were determined from the DNA. Among 65,000 to 90,000 clones, more than 75% were seen once, and the ten largest hold under 11%. Trimming removed 4 bases from V and 1 base from J; junction bases left unmatched: 7. The CDR3 has 17 residues. Germline CDR1 SGDLS, CDR2 YYNGEE. The data were obtained in a study of blood T cell repertoires in COVID-19. Study in general: Samples representing acute and convalescent COVID-19 were sourced from the United States, Italy and Spain.

Sequencing input: peripheral blood. The clonotype originates from a man aged 60-69 years with acute or convalescent COVID-19. V and J are TRBV9 and TRBJ2-3; the match to TRBD2 covers 12 bases. CDR3 nucleotide sequence: TGTGCCAGCAGCAGTGGAACTAGCGGGGGGCGCACAGATACGCAGTATTTT. Translated: CASSSGTSGGRTDTQYF. The full variable domain, its missing parts supplied by reference TRBV9 and TRBJ2-3, is DSGVTQTPKHLITATGQRVTLRCSPRSGDLSVYWYQQSLDQGLQFLIQYYNGEERAKGNILERFSAQQFPDLHSELNLSSLELGDSALYFCASSSGTSGGRTDTQYFGPGTRLTVL.